This T cell receptor beta chain was sequenced in a study of T cell changes during pregnancy in multiple sclerosis (dated by TCRdb to about 2019). About the study as a whole: The study looked at changes in the T cell repertoire across pregnancy in women with multiple sclerosis.

Libraries were built with the immunoSEQ multiplex PCR assay. In TCRdb, the immuneACCESS table is reduced to in-frame sequences with V and J assigned. These tables do not hold every clone; where another copy was compared, an unresolved V gene accounts for under half, and the others remain unexplained. Present in this sample are about 97,000 clones, approximately 90% of which were seen just once. Together, the top ten hold 0.7% to 0.9% of the sample. Note on this clone: Its target antigen remains unknown. There are no base qualities to consult, and no much larger clone falls within one base.

The germline V gene (reference sequence) supplies CDR1 MNHEY and CDR2 SMNVEV. The junction carries 9 bases between V and J, which are trimmed by 3 bases and 4 bases respectively. Measured from the cysteine to the phenylalanine, the CDR3 is 14 residues long. Solely the CDR3 DNA is kept, with 42 bases framed from the first base. The sequence links TRBV27 to TRBJ2-2, with TRBD2 as a weak D call on 5 bases. Sequencing was performed on peripheral blood, taken in the second trimester of pregnancy. This clonotype was sampled from a female donor in good health, enrolled as a control in a pregnancy study. Here is the DNA: TGTGCCAGCAGTTTTGGACGGGGCACCGGGGAGCTGTTTTTT. It is translated as CASSFGRGTGELFF.